A selection of T cell receptor beta chains follows, all from one sample in a study of breast tumors, draining lymph nodes, adjacent tissues. From the multiplex PCR reads, TCRdb called clonotypes with MiXCR, one entry per CDR3 protein. The sample includes approximately 140,000 distinct CDR3 sequences, less than 35% seen only once; the top ten take 2.3%. Sequencing was carried out using axillary lymph node tissue. The source is a female donor with breast cancer. Some clones in this sample may be carry-over from other donors' samples. The CDR3 runs from the conserved cysteine through the conserved F or W. A D gene is named only where the DNA matches it firmly. Size is stated for part of the rows, as once, few or many counts, or as a class when the clone is expanded.

CDR3 protein,CDR3 DNA,V gene,clone size,J gene,D gene
CSARPLSGTVNSPQHF,TGCAGTGCTAGACCTCTCTCCGGGACGGTTAATTCACCCCAGCATTTT,TRBV20-1,-,TRBJ1-5,-
CASSPLRGGYEQYF,TGTGCCAGCAGTCCCCTCCGGGGCGGCTACGAGCAGTACTTC,TRBV6-6,-,TRBJ2-7,-
CASSSGTGAWNSPLHF,TGTGCCAGCAGTTCCGGGACAGGGGCCTGGAATTCACCCCTCCACTTT,TRBV28,many,TRBJ1-6,TRBD1
CATSDSRGGTNEQFF,TGTGCCACCAGTGATTCCCGAGGGGGGACCAATGAGCAGTTCTTC,TRBV24-1,-,TRBJ2-1,-
CASSLECHEGEQYF,TGCGCCAGCAGCTTAGAGTGCCACGAGGGCGAGCAGTACTTC,TRBV11-1,-,TRBJ2-7,-
CASSMKARDTGELFF,TGCGCCAGTAGTATGAAAGCTAGGGACACCGGGGAGCTGTTTTTT,TRBV19,once,TRBJ2-2,-
CASSFDRGDQETQYF,TGTGCCAGCAGCTTTGACCGGGGCGATCAAGAGACCCAGTACTTC,TRBV5-4,once,TRBJ2-5,-
CSAPRAGGPDTQYF,TGCAGTGCTCCGCGGGCGGGGGGCCCAGATACGCAGTATTTT,TRBV20-1,-,TRBJ2-3,TRBD2
CASSLQGTGELFF,TGTGCCAGCAGCTTGCAGGGCACCGGGGAGCTGTTTTTT,TRBV7-3,-,TRBJ2-2,-
CASSGTSGEAQYF,TGTGCCAGCAGTGGGACTAGCGGGGAGGCCCAGTACTTC,TRBV2,many,TRBJ2-5,TRBD2
CATSQGANTGELFF,TGCGCCACCTCACAGGGGGCGAACACCGGGGAGCTGTTTTTT,TRBV10-1,-,TRBJ2-2,TRBD1
CASSSGGFLYTEAFF,TGTGCCAGCAGCTCCGGGGGGTTTTTGTACACTGAAGCTTTCTTT,TRBV5-6,-,TRBJ1-1,-
CASSGPDSPLHF,TGTGCCAGCAGTGGCCCAGATTCACCCCTCCACTTT,TRBV27,many,TRBJ1-6,-
CASSLGQVSGANVLTF,TGTGCCAGCAGCTTGGGGCAGGTCTCTGGGGCCAACGTCCTGACTTTC,TRBV5-5,-,TRBJ2-6,-
CASSLGDTSLPQHF,TGTGCCAGCTCACTAGGGGACACTAGCTTGCCCCAGCATTTT,TRBV18,few,TRBJ1-5,-
CSAMGNTEAFF,TGCAGTGCTATGGGGAACACTGAAGCTTTCTTT,TRBV20-1,few,TRBJ1-1,-
CASSPDRTTYNSPLHF,TGTGCCAGCAGCCCGGACAGAACAACCTATAATTCACCCCTCCACTTT,TRBV7-2,-,TRBJ1-6,-
CSAREGRNEKLFF,TGCAGTGCTAGAGAGGGAAGAAATGAAAAACTGTTTTTT,TRBV20-1,-,TRBJ1-4,-
CASSLVQGYSNEQFF,TGTGCCAGCAGCTTAGTTCAGGGGTATAGCAATGAGCAGTTCTTC,TRBV11-1,many,TRBJ2-1,-
CSVAAGGGQFF,TGCAGCGTTGCGGCGGGGGGGGGGCAGTTCTTC,TRBV29-1,many,TRBJ2-1,TRBD2
CASSLEVRRSGNQPQHF,TGTGCCAGCAGCCTAGAGGTCAGACGAAGTGGCAATCAGCCCCAGCATTTT,TRBV7-2,many,TRBJ1-5,-
CSAPRGQGRYGYTF,TGCAGTGCTCCCCGGGGACAGGGGCGCTATGGCTACACCTTC,TRBV20-1,-,TRBJ1-2,TRBD1
CASSLQDYGHTF,TGTGCCAGCAGCTTACAGGACTATGGCCACACCTTC,TRBV7-9,-,TRBJ1-2,-
CASSLGGPLGGNTVYF,TGTGCCAGCAGCTTAGGGGGTCCATTGGGAGGAAACACCGTATATTTT,TRBV7-2,-,TRBJ2-3,-
CASSRTTGSGANVLTF,TGTGCCAGCAGCCGAACCACAGGGTCTGGGGCCAACGTCCTGACTTTC,TRBV3-1,many,TRBJ2-6,-
CASSSDARVETQYF,TGCGCCAGCAGCTCAGACGCCCGGGTGGAGACCCAGTACTTC,TRBV5-1,many,TRBJ2-5,-
CASSDRGLNTEAFF,TGTGCCAGCAGCGATAGGGGACTGAACACTGAAGCTTTCTTT,TRBV13,few,TRBJ1-1,-
CASSLVPFSGNTIYF,TGTGCCAGCAGTTTAGTCCCTTTCTCTGGAAACACCATATATTTT,TRBV12-3/TRBV12-4,many,TRBJ1-3,-
CASSQGFLGKNIQYF,TGCGCCAGCAGCCAGGGTTTTCTAGGTAAAAACATTCAGTACTTC,TRBV4-3,few,TRBJ2-4,-
CASSVGTKGLF,TGTGCCAGCAGTGTCGGGACGAAAGGTCTCTTT,TRBV2,few,TRBJ1-1,-
CASSLAGEKGEKLFF,TGTGCCAGCAGCCTGGCCGGGGAGAAGGGTGAAAAACTGTTTTTT,TRBV5-5,medium-sized,TRBJ1-4,-
CASSADRSTNEKLFF,TGTGCCAGCAGCGCCGACCGTTCAACTAATGAAAAACTGTTTTTT,TRBV7-9,many,TRBJ1-4,-
CASSLDGGRTDTQYF,TGTGCCAGCAGCTTAGACGGGGGCCGCACAGATACGCAGTATTTT,TRBV11-3,many,TRBJ2-3,-
CASSHRTGGNEQFF,TGTGCCAGCAGTCACAGGACAGGGGGAAATGAGCAGTTCTTC,TRBV12-3/TRBV12-4,many,TRBJ2-1,TRBD1
CASSLGGAITGELFF,TGTGCCAGCAGCTTAGGGGGGGCGATAACCGGGGAGCTGTTTTTT,TRBV11-2,-,TRBJ2-2,-
CASRVTDQNTEAFF,TGTGCCAGCAGGGTGACGGACCAGAACACTGAAGCTTTCTTT,TRBV5-5,-,TRBJ1-1,-
CASSPLRLAGGRPYYEQYF,TGTGCCAGCAGTCCCTTACGACTAGCGGGGGGGCGACCTTACTACGAGCAGTACTTC,TRBV27,many,TRBJ2-7,TRBD2
CASSSGLAGGDDTGELFF,TGTGCCAGCAGCTCGGGACTAGCGGGGGGGGACGATACCGGGGAGCTGTTTTTT,TRBV7-3,many,TRBJ2-2,TRBD2
CASTSPGLPLHF,TGTGCCAGCACCTCACCCGGACTACCCCTCCACTTT,TRBV12-3/TRBV12-4,many,TRBJ1-6,-
CASSEGTSGGAYGQFF,TGTGCCAGCAGCGAGGGAACTAGCGGGGGGGCCTATGGGCAGTTCTTC,TRBV7-9,-,TRBJ2-1,TRBD2
CATSRRTGGEETQYF,TGTGCCACCAGCAGAAGGACAGGGGGCGAGGAGACCCAGTACTTC,TRBV15,many,TRBJ2-5,TRBD1
CAWLGGGNYGYTF,TGTGCCTGGCTTGGGGGGGGTAACTATGGCTACACCTTC,TRBV30,many,TRBJ1-2,-
CAIGGGDRVSPLHF,TGTGCCATCGGGGGTGGGGACAGGGTTTCACCCCTCCACTTT,TRBV10-3,many,TRBJ1-6,TRBD1